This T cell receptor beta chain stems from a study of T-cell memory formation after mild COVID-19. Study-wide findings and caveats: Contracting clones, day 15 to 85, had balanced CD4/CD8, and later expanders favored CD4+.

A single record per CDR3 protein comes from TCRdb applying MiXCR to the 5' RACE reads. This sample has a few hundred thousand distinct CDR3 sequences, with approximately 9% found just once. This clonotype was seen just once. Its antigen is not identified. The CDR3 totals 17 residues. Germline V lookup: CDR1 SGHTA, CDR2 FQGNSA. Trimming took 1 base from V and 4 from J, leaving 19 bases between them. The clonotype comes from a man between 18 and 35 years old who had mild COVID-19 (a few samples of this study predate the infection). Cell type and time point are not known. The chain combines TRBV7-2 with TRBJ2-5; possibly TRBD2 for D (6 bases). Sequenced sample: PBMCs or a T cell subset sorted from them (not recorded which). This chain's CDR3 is CASSLVVDRGLRETQYF. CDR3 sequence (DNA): TGTGCCAGCAGCTTAGTTGTCGACCGGGGGTTGAGAGAGACCCAGTACTTC.